Below are 29 T cell receptor beta chains sequenced from a single sample in a study of immune cell composition in non-small cell lung cancer. This table comes from immunoSEQ multiplex PCR, and its TCRdb copy is limited to in-frame clones, with some not included. The sample records some 14,000 clones, roughly 80% being singletons. The sequencing input was lung tumor tissue. These receptors all come from a human donor with non-small cell lung cancer.

The chain has TRBV12-5 and TRBJ2-7; D call uncertain. Trimming cost V 4 bases and J 5 bases, with 18 bases left between them. The CDR3 length is 15 residues. Germline lookup yields CDR1 LGHNT and CDR2 FRNRAP. DNA for the CDR3: TGTGCTAGTGGTTCCCGAGAGCCGGGTAGGGACGAGCAGTACTTC. Translated, it gives CASGSREPGRDEQYF. Full variable domain (outside the CDR3, taken from reference TRBV12-5 and TRBJ2-7): DARVTQTPRHKVTEMGQEVTMRCQPILGHNTVFWYRQTMMQGLELLAYFRNRAPLDDSGMPKDRFSAEMPDATLATLKIQPSEPRDSAVYFCASGSREPGRDEQYFGPGTRLTVT.

The V and J genes are TRBV11-3 and TRBJ2-1, with TRBD2 matching over 7 bases. The V gene end was trimmed by 3 bases and the J gene end by 0 bases; junction bases not matched to a gene: 11. In germline, CDR1 is SGHNT, CDR2 YENEEA. The CDR3 consists of 18 residues. The CDR3 here is CASSFQGGSYPSYNEQFF. In nucleotides, the CDR3 is TGTGCCAGCAGCTTTCAAGGCGGGAGCTACCCCTCCTACAATGAGCAGTTCTTC.

This clone was counted once. The gene calls are TRBV7-5 and TRBJ2-1; TRBD2 reflects the table's D call only, with no check against the DNA. TRBV7-5 is described as a pseudogene. This CDR3 region has 16 residues. CDR3 sequence (DNA): TGTGTCAGAAGCTTCAAGCGGGAGGGCCATTTCAATGAGCAGTTCTTC. It yields the protein CVRSFKREGHFNEQFF.

The chain links TRBV19 to TRBJ2-2; 12 bases map to TRBD2. Germline CDR1 is LNHDA and CDR2 is SQIVND (reference sequence). CDR3 size: 15 residues. With V trimmed by 11 bases and J by 4 bases, 8 bases remained unmatched. CDR3 sequence (DNA): TGTGCCTCTAGCGGGAGGGCCGAGGGCACCGGGGAGCTGTTTTTT. It yields the protein CASSGRAEGTGELFF.

The rearrangement links TRBV6-1 to TRBJ2-5; no clear D. The CDR3 is 14 amino acids. Germline CDR1 reads MNHNS; CDR2 reads SASEGT. Trimming stripped 7 bases from V and 2 bases from J, with 14 bases between. The CDR3 sequence: CASIFDRLQETQYF. The DNA for the CDR3 is TGTGCCAGCATATTTGACCGGTTACAAGAGACCCAGTACTTC.

CDR3 nucleotides: TGTGCCAGCAGTCTAGACGGTTTCTCTGGAAACACCATATATTTT. Translating gives CASSLDGFSGNTIYF. V is TRBV28 and J is TRBJ1-3; D gene uncertain. Trimming stripped 5 bases from V and 0 bases from J, with 11 bases between. The length of the CDR3 is 15 residues. Germline CDR1 reads MDHEN; CDR2 reads SYDVKM.

This chain joins TRBV4-1 and TRBJ2-1; 9 bases map to TRBD2. The J segment lost 3 bases and the V segment lost 0 bases, leaving 0 bases of the junction unmatched. The V gene's germline CDR1 is MGHRA and CDR2 YSYEKL. CDR3 length: 15 residues. CDR3 sequence: CASSQELAGYNEQFF. DNA for the CDR3: TGCGCCAGCAGCCAAGAACTAGCGGGCTACAATGAGCAGTTCTTC.

This chain connects TRBV2 to TRBJ2-3; the match to TRBD1 covers 7 bases. The CDR3 spans 15 residues. CDR1 is SNHLY, CDR2 FYNNEI, per germline. Trimming removed 6 bases from V and 0 bases from J; junction bases left unmatched: 6. The CDR3 DNA reads as TGTGCCAGCAGGGCCACAGGGGCTAGCACAGATACGCAGTATTTT. Protein product: CASRATGASTDTQYF.

The chain employs TRBV5-4 and TRBJ2-1; D remains unclear. The CDR3 totals 13 residues. CDR1 is SGHNT, CDR2 YYREEE, per germline (reference sequence). V shed 0 bases and J shed 3 bases, with 4 bases lying between them. The CDR3 is CASSLGGYNEQFF. In nucleotides, the CDR3 is TGTGCCAGCAGCTTGGGGGGCTACAATGAGCAGTTCTTC.

V usage is TRBV13 and J usage is TRBJ2-1; 9 bases line up with TRBD2. CDR1 is PRHDT and CDR2 is FYEKMQ in the germline V gene (reference sequence). V trimming: 5 bases; J trimming: 1 base; junction bases outside the gene matches: 6. The CDR3 is 16 amino acids. The CDR3 here is CASSESGRTSYNEQFF. The CDR3 region has the DNA TGTGCCAGCAGCGAAAGCGGGAGGACATCCTACAATGAGCAGTTCTTC. Supplemented by reference TRBV13 and TRBJ2-1, the full variable domain reads AAGVIQSPRHLIKEKRETATLKCYPIPRHDTVYWYQQGPGQDPQFLISFYEKMQSDKGSIPDRFSAQQFSDYHSELNMSSLELGDSALYFCASSESGRTSYNEQFFGPGTRLTVL.

The CDR3 nucleotides are TGTGCCAGCAGCTTAGGGAACTCCTACGAGCAGTACTTC. Protein product: CASSLGNSYEQYF. The J gene is TRBJ2-7, the V gene TRBV7-8; D is uncertain. The CDR3 length is 13 residues. CDR1 is SGHVS, CDR2 FQNEAQ, per germline. V lost 1 base and J 0 bases, leaving 4 bases between the germline ends.

The chain uses TRBV7-2 and TRBJ2-5; 12 positions match TRBD2. The CDR3 totals 17 residues. Trimming cost V 5 bases and J 5 bases; bases outside gene matches: 12. Germline CDR1 SGHTA, CDR2 FQGNSA. The CDR3 reads CASSPRGSSGRGETQYF. The CDR3, as DNA: TGTGCCAGCAGCCCGCGTGGTTCTAGCGGGAGGGGTGAGACCCAGTACTTC.

The chain couples TRBV11-2 to TRBJ2-1, with 8 bases matching TRBD2. The V and J ends lost 5 bases and 6 bases, in that order; junction bases with no gene match: 6. Germline V gene sequence: CDR1 SGHAT, CDR2 FQNNGV. This CDR3 has 14 residues. CDR3 in amino acids: CASSKSGSSNEQFF. The CDR3 DNA reads TGTGCCAGCAGCAAAAGCGGGAGTAGCAATGAGCAGTTCTTC.

This rearrangement joins TRBV4-2 to TRBJ1-4, with a possible D match to TRBD1 (5 bases). Looked up from germline, CDR1 is LGHNA and CDR2 is YNFKEQ. Deletions cut 0 bases from V and 8 bases from J, with 10 bases between. The CDR3 is made up of 14 amino acids. Written as DNA, the CDR3 is TGTGCCAGCAGCCAAGACAGGGTAGGGGAAAAACTGTTTTTT. This codes for CASSQDRVGEKLFF.

This chain uses TRBV5-5 with TRBJ2-1; D may be TRBD1 or TRBD2 (5 bases each). The germline V gene has CDR1 SGHKS and CDR2 YYEKEE (reference sequence). This CDR3 spans 16 amino acids. Trimming shortened V by 6 bases and J by 3 bases, and 19 bases separated the two germline ends. The CDR3: CASILDGAWNYNEQFF. Written as DNA, the CDR3 is TGTGCCAGCATCCTCGACGGGGCTTGGAACTACAATGAGCAGTTCTTC.

The chain recombines TRBV28 with TRBJ1-5, with 7 bases fitting TRBD1. V lost 6 bases, J lost 2 bases, and 7 bases stayed unmatched. The germline gives CDR1 MDHEN, CDR2 SYDVKM. This CDR3 comprises 15 residues. The DNA of the CDR3 is TGTGCCAGCAGACCTGACAGGGTGGGCAATCAGCCCCAGCATTTT. Protein product: CASRPDRVGNQPQHF.

The chain is built from TRBV19 and TRBJ2-3; 10 bases are shared with TRBD1. CDR3 length: 15 residues. J was trimmed by 1 base and V by 6 bases; bases with no gene match: 4. Germline lookup yields CDR1 LNHDA and CDR2 SQIVND (reference sequence). The CDR3 is CASSRDRGRTDTQYF. DNA of the CDR3: TGTGCCAGTAGCCGGGACAGGGGTCGCACAGATACGCAGTATTTT.

The chain recombines TRBV2 with TRBJ2-7; 7 nucleotides match TRBD1. Trimming cost V 3 bases and J 1 base; bases outside gene matches: 6. CDR1 is SNHLY and CDR2 is FYNNEI in the germline V gene. The CDR3 loop spans 15 amino acids. CDR3 amino acids: CASSDPDRRSYEQYF. The DNA for the CDR3 is TGTGCCAGCAGTGACCCGGACAGGCGATCCTACGAGCAGTACTTC.

This chain joins TRBV19 and TRBJ2-1; 11 bases match TRBD2. There are 15 residues in the CDR3. V dropped 10 bases and J dropped 6; count of bases not matched to a gene: 11. Looked up from germline, CDR1 is LNHDA and CDR2 is SQIVND (reference sequence). The CDR3 protein is CATGILAGVGNEQFF. The CDR3 DNA reads as TGTGCCACCGGAATACTAGCGGGAGTTGGCAATGAGCAGTTCTTC.

The chain is built from TRBV4-2 and TRBJ2-3; 11 bases are a match to TRBD2. V lost 0 bases and J lost 1; bases outside the gene matches: 0. CDR3 size: 16 residues. CDR1 is LGHNA, CDR2 YNFKEQ, per germline. DNA for the CDR3: TGTGCCAGCAGCCAAGAACTAGCGGGGGGCACAGATACGCAGTATTTT. Translated, it gives CASSQELAGGTDTQYF.

V usage is TRBV7-2 and J usage is TRBJ2-3, with TRBD2 matching 7 bases. Germline lookup yields CDR1 SGHTA and CDR2 FQGNSA. The CDR3 runs 15 residues. V trimming: 3 bases; J trimming: 6 bases; junction bases outside the gene matches: 9. The CDR3 loop reads CASSFLTGGVDTQYF. The CDR3 nucleotides read TGTGCCAGCAGCTTTTTAACGGGAGGTGTCGATACGCAGTATTTT.

This chain links TRBV9 with TRBJ2-7; no clear D. The CDR3 loop spans 15 amino acids. Germline assignment: CDR1 SGDLS and CDR2 YYNGEE. V shed 0 bases and J shed 4 bases, with 14 bases lying between them. CDR3 nucleotides: TGTGCCAGCAGCGTAGGATTAGACTCCATATACGAGCAGTACTTC. Residues: CASSVGLDSIYEQYF.

This chain links TRBV5-1 with TRBJ2-1; D uncertain. V lost 0 bases, J lost 5 bases, and 9 bases lay in between. The CDR3 covers 14 residues. Germline loops: CDR1 SGHRS, CDR2 YFSETQ. In nucleotides, the CDR3 is TGCGCCAGCAGCTTGGGGGCACTGGACAATGAGCAGTTCTTC. The encoded protein is CASSLGALDNEQFF.

The gene calls are TRBV6-6 and TRBJ2-7; 14 bases match TRBD2. Germline V gene lookup returns CDR1 MNHNY and CDR2 SVGAGI (reference sequence). With 2 bases clipped from V and 7 bases from J, the junction kept 4 bases outside the gene matches. The CDR3 covers 15 residues. The CDR3 protein is CASSYAGLAGGEQYF. CDR3 coding DNA: TGTGCCAGCAGTTACGCCGGACTAGCGGGAGGAGAGCAGTACTTC.

The chain carries TRBV11-2 and TRBJ2-7; possibly TRBD2 for D (5 bases). CDR3 length equals 14 residues. CDR1 is SGHAT and CDR2 is FQNNGV in the germline V gene. Trimming shortened V by 5 bases and J by 0 bases, and 11 bases separated the two germline ends. The CDR3 sequence is CASSKTTLSYEQYF. Here the CDR3 DNA reads TGTGCCAGCAGCAAGACTACACTCTCCTACGAGCAGTACTTC.

The CDR3 DNA reads as TGTGCCAGCACTACGCCAGGAGAGATCACTGAAGCTTTCTTT. The encoded protein is CASTTPGEITEAFF. This chain joins TRBV28 and TRBJ1-1; D not resolved. Trimming took 7 bases from V and 4 from J, leaving 16 bases between them. The CDR3 runs 14 residues. Germline V CDR1 and CDR2: MDHEN, SYDVKM.

The rearrangement joins TRBV4-3 to TRBJ2-1, with 8 bases lining up with TRBD2. Germline V gene sequence: CDR1 LGHNA, CDR2 YSLEER. The V gene end was trimmed by 2 bases and the J gene end by 2 bases; junction bases not matched to a gene: 5. The CDR3 runs 16 residues. CDR3 DNA: TGCGCCAGCAGCCAACGTCACGGGAGGGCCTACAATGAGCAGTTCTTC. It specifies CASSQRHGRAYNEQFF.

This clone appeared a few times. The chain has TRBV14 and TRBJ2-7; D could derive from TRBD1 or TRBD2 (5 bases each). Germline CDR1 and CDR2: SGHDN and FVKESK. V was cut by 3 bases and J by 5 bases, with 14 bases left in between. CDR3 size: 14 residues. CDR3 DNA sequence: TGTGCCAGCAGCCAGGGACCCAGAGGGGACGAGCAGTACTTC. Translating gives CASSQGPRGDEQYF.

V gene TRBV28 combines with J gene TRBJ2-3; 8 bases fit TRBD2. Germline V gene sequence: CDR1 MDHEN, CDR2 SYDVKM. The CDR3 totals 14 residues. V shed 6 bases, J shed 9 bases, and the junction held 11 bases outside the gene matches. The CDR3 sequence is CASSPPGLGETQYF. The CDR3 DNA reads TGTGCCAGCAGCCCCCCGGGACTAGGGGAAACGCAGTATTTT.